Sequencing of this T cell receptor (beta chain) was carried out in a study of long-term antiretroviral therapy in people with HIV. Specimens held about 0.95-10 million cryopreserved PBMC prior to DNA extraction. Note on this clone: Antigen unknown.

Study results and limitations: All time points showed a repertoire dominated by clones expanded before ART. Transplant donor controls retained higher diversity, though diversity increased after ART.

A v3.0 immunoSEQ assay was performed at survey level. Profiled with immunoSEQ multiplex PCR; TCRdb holds only in-frame clones, not every one. In the table there are 30,000 to 40,000 clones, 82% of which are singletons. The material sequenced was unsorted PBMCs, taken 0.3 years after starting antiretroviral therapy. This clonotype originated in a man between 18 and 29 years old with HIV.

The CDR3 nucleotides read TGTGCCAGCAGCGTAGTCGGCTCGAGCTACGAGCAGTACTTC. As protein: CASSVVGSSYEQYF. The chain has TRBV9 and TRBJ2-7, with no clear D. Germline lookup yields CDR1 SGDLS and CDR2 YYNGEE. The CDR3 totals 14 residues. V shed 0 bases and J shed 3 bases, with 10 bases lying between them.